A selection of T cell receptor beta chains follows, all from one sample in a study of PD-L1 blockade in urothelial cancer. The table came from immunoSEQ multiplex PCR; TCRdb's copy has only in-frame clones and leaves some out. The table records around 30,000 clones, around 75% of them present only once. The source material was PBMCs, sampled around atezolizumab (anti-PD-L1) treatment. Receptors were obtained from a man between 45 and 60 years old with urothelial cancer. Both conserved end residues are part of each CDR3. The D gene is left open where the match is weak. A clone size is listed for some rows: how often the clone was seen (once, few, many), or a class if it is expanded.

j_call	d_call	v_call	cdr3_length	clone_size	cdr3_aa	cdr3_nt
TRBJ2-1	TRBD2	TRBV19	20	-	CASSRGGGLAGARSYNEQFF	TGTGCCAGTAGTAGGGGAGGGGGACTAGCGGGAGCAAGATCCTACAATGAGCAGTTCTTC
TRBJ2-5	TRBD2	TRBV19	13	-	CASGRAFQETQYF	TGTGCTAGCGGGAGGGCCTTTCAAGAGACCCAGTACTTC
TRBJ1-2	-	TRBV4-1	14	-	CASSQDGQIYGYTF	TGCGCCAGCAGCCAAGATGGGCAGATTTATGGCTACACCTTC
TRBJ1-1	-	TRBV6-5	14	-	CASSYRGGNTEAFF	TGTGCCAGCAGTTACCGGGGGGGGAACACTGAAGCTTTCTTT
TRBJ2-6	-	TRBV6-5	16	-	CASSYEAASGANVLTF	TGTGCCAGCAGTTACGAGGCAGCCTCTGGGGCCAACGTCCTGACTTTC
TRBJ2-1	TRBD2	TRBV5-8	16	-	CASSFYTGTSRNEQFF	TGTGCCAGCAGCTTTTATACCGGGACTAGCAGGAATGAGCAGTTCTTC
TRBJ1-1	-	TRBV25-1	11	few	CASSETRKAFF	TGTGCCAGCAGTGAAACCAGGAAAGCTTTCTTT
TRBJ2-2	TRBD1	TRBV6-1	15	few	CASSGRQGAVGELFF	TGTGCCAGCAGTGGGAGACAGGGGGCGGTAGGGGAGCTGTTTTTT
TRBJ2-1	-	TRBV7-9	15	-	CATPRGRGSYNEQFF	TGTGCCACCCCCAGAGGGCGGGGCTCCTACAATGAGCAGTTCTTC
TRBJ2-3	TRBD2	TRBV5-1	13	-	CASRGGSTDTQYF	TGCGCCAGCAGGGGGGGGTCCACAGATACGCAGTATTTT
TRBJ2-4	TRBD2	TRBV5-1	17	-	CASSLRTSGTAKNIQYF	TGCGCCAGCAGCCTGCGAACTAGCGGAACAGCCAAAAACATTCAGTACTTC
TRBJ2-3	-	TRBV9	15	-	CASSVTQGPRDTQYF	TGTGCCAGCAGCGTAACCCAGGGGCCACGAGATACGCAGTATTTT
TRBJ2-5	TRBD2	TRBV6-1	14	-	CASTRPGGKETQYF	TGTGCCAGCACTCGACCGGGGGGGAAGGAGACCCAGTACTTC
TRBJ2-6	-	TRBV6-1	14	few	CASSELSGANVLTF	TGTGCCAGCAGTGAACTCTCTGGGGCCAACGTCCTGACTTTC
TRBJ2-3	TRBD1	TRBV7-7	15	-	CASSLARGSGDTQYF	TGTGCTAGCAGCTTAGCCAGGGGGTCGGGAGATACGCAGTATTTT
TRBJ2-3	-	TRBV5-5	15	-	CASSFLPGNTDTQYF	TGTGCCAGCAGCTTCCTCCCGGGGAACACAGATACGCAGTATTTT
TRBJ1-1	TRBD1	TRBV19	15	-	CASSKEGASPTEAFF	TGTGCCAGTAGTAAGGAGGGGGCGAGTCCGACTGAAGCTTTCTTT
TRBJ2-4	TRBD2	TRBV19	14	-	CASSSGGAKNIQYF	TGTGCCAGTAGTAGCGGGGGAGCCAAAAACATTCAGTACTTC
TRBJ1-1	-	TRBV4-2	15	-	CASSQDLAAYTEAFF	TGTGCCAGCAGCCAAGATCTAGCGGCCTACACTGAAGCTTTCTTT
TRBJ1-6	-	TRBV9	15	-	CASSVGGGITSPLHF	TGTGCCAGCAGCGTAGGAGGGGGTATAACTTCACCCCTCCACTTT
TRBJ1-1	-	TRBV5-1	15	-	CASSSTGPQNTEAFF	TGCGCCAGCAGCTCGACAGGTCCCCAAAACACTGAAGCTTTCTTT
TRBJ1-5	TRBD1	TRBV29-1	13	-	CSVQGGSNQPQHF	TGCAGCGTTCAGGGGGGCAGCAATCAGCCCCAGCATTTT
TRBJ1-4	-	TRBV7-9	14	-	CASSQGRGGEKLFF	TGTGCCAGCAGCCAAGGCCGAGGAGGGGAAAAACTGTTTTTT
TRBJ2-2	-	TRBV5-5	15	-	CASSPAPTGTGELFF	TGTGCCAGCAGCCCCGCCCCAACAGGTACCGGGGAGCTGTTTTTT